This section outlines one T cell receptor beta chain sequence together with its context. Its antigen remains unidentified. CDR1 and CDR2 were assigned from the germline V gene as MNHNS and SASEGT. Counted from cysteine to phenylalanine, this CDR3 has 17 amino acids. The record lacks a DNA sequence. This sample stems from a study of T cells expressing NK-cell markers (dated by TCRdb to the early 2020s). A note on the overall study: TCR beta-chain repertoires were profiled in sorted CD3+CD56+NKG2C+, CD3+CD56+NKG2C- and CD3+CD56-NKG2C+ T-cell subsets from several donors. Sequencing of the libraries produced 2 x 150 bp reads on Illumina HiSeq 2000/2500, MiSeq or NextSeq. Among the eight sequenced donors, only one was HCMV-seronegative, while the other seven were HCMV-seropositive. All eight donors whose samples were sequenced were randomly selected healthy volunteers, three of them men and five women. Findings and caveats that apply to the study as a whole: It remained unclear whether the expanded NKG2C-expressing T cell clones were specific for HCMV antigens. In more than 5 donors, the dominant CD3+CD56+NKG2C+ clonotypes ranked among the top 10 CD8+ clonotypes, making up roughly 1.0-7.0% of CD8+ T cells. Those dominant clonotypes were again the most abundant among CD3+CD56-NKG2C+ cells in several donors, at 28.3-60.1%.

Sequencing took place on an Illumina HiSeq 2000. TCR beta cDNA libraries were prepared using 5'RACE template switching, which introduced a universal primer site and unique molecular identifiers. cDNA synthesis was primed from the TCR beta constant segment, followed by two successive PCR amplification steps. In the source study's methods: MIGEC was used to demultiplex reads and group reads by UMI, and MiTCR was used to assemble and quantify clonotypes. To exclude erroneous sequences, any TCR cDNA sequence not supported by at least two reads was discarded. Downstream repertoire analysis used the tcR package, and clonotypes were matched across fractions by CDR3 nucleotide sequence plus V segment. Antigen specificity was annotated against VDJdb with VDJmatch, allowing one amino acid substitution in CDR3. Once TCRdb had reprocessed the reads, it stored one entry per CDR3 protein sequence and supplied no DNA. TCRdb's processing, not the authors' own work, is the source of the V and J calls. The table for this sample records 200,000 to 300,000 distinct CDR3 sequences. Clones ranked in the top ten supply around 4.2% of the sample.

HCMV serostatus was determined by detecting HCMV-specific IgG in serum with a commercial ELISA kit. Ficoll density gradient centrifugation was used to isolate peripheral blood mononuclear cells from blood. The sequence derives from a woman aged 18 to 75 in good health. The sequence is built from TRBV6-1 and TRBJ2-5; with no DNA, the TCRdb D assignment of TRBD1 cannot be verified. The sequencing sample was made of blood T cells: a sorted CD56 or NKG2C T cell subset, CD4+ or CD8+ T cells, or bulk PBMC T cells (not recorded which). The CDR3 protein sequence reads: CASSRVPGDTNRETQYF.